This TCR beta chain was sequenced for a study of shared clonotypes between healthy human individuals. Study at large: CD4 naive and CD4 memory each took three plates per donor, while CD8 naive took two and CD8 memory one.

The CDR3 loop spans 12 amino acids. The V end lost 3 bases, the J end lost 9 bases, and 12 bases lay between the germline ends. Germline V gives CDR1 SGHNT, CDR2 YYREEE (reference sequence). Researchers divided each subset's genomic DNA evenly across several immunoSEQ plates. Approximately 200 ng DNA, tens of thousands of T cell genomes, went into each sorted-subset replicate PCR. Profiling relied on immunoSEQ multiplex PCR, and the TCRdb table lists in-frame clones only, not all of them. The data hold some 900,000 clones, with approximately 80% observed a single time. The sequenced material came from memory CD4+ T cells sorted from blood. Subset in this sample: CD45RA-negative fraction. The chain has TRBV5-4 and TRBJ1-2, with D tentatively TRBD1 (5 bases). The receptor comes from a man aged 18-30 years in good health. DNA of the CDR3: TGTGCCAGCAGCTGGGACGTAGGGAGCTACACCTTC. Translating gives CASSWDVGSYTF.